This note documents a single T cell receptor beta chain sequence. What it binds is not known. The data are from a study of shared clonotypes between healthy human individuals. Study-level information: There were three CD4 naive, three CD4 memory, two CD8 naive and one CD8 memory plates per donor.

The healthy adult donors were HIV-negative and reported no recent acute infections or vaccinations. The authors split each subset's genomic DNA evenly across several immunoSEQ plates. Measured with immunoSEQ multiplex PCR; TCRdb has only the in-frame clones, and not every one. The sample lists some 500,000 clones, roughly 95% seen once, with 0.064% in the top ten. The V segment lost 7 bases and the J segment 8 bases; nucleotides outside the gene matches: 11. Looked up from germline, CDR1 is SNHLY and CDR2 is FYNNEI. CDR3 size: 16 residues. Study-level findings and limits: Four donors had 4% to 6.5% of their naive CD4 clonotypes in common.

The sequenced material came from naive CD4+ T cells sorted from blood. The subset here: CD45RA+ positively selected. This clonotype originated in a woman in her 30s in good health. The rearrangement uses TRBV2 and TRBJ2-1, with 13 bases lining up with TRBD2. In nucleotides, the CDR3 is TGTGCCAGCACAGAGGGTACTAGCGGGAGGGTAGATGAGCAGTTCTTC. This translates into CASTEGTSGRVDEQFF.